This T cell receptor (beta chain) originates from a study of blood T cell dynamics during melanoma immunotherapy. Overall study context: First-line therapy was either pembrolizumab or nivolumab with ipilimumab for metastatic melanoma.

CDR3 length: 15 amino acids. Germline CDR1 SNHLY, CDR2 FYNNEI. V shed 0 bases, J shed 6 bases, and the junction held 5 bases outside the gene matches. A fixed DNA input of about 320 ng was used per bulk PBMC sample. Assay: immunoSEQ multiplex PCR; the TCRdb copy retains only in-frame clones and omits some. Among over 20,000 clones, about nine tenths were seen once, and the ten largest hold approximately 1%. Time point: pre-treatment baseline. Samples come from before therapy and from week 3 after the first blockade cycle. Prior systemic cancer therapy, immunosuppressant use and other active malignancies excluded patients.

The TCR was taken from a human donor with melanoma. The genes are TRBV2 and TRBJ2-7; 10 bases line up with TRBD2. This specimen consisted of blood, obtained from a patient treated with checkpoint blockade. The chain's CDR3 is CASSEAAGLAPEQYF. CDR3 nucleotide sequence: TGTGCCAGCAGTGAAGCGGCGGGACTAGCGCCCGAGCAGTACTTC.